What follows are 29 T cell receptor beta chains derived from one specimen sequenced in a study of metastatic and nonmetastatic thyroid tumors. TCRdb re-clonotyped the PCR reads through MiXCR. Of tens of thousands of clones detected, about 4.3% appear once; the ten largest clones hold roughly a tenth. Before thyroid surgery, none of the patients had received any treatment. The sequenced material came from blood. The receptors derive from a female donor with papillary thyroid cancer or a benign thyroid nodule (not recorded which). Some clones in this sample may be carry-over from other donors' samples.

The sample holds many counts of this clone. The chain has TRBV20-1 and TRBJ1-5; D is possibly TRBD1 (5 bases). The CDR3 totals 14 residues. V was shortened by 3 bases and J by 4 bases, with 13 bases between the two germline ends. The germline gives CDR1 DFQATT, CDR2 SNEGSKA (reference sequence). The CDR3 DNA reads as TGCAGTGCTAGTGGGGGAAATAAGAATCAGCCCCAGCATTTT. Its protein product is CSASGGNKNQPQHF.

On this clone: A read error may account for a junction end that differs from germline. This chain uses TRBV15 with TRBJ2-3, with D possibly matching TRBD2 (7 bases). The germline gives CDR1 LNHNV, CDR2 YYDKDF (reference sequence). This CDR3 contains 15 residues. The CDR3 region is CAASTGGASRDTQYF. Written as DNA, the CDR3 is TGTGCCGCCAGCACTGGGGGGGCCAGCAGAGATACGCAGTATTTT.

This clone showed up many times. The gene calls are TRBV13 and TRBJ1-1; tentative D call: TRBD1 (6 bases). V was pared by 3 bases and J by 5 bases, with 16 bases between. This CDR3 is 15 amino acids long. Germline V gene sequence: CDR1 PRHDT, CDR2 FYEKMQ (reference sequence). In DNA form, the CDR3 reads TGTGCCAGCAGCTTCAAGTACAGGAGGGGGACTGAAGCTTTCTTT. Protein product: CASSFKYRRGTEAFF.

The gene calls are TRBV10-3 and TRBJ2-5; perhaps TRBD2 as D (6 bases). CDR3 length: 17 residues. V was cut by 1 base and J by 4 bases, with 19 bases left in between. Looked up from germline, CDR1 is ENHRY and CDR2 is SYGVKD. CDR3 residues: CAISEWRDCILGETQYF. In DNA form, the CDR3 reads TGTGCCATCAGTGAGTGGCGGGACTGCATTTTGGGAGAGACCCAGTACTTC.

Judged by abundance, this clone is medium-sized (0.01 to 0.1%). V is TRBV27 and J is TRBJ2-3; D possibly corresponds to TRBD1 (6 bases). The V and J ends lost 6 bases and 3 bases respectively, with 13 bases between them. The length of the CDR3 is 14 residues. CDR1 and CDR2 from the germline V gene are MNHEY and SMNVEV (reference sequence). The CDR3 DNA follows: TGTGCCAGCAGCCGAACAGGGACAACAGATACGCAGTATTTT. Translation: CASSRTGTTDTQYF.

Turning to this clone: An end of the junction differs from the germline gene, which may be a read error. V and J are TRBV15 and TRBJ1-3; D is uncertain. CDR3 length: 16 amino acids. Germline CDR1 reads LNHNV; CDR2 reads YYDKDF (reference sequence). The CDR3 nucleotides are TGTGCCACCAGCAGAGATACCGACTCGGAAGGAAAGACCATATATTTT. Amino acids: CATSRDTDSEGKTIYF.

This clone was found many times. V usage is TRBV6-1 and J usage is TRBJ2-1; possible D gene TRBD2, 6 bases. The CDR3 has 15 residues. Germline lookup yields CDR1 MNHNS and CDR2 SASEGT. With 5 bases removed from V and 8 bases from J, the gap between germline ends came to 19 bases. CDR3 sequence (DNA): TGTGCCAGCAGTAAACCCGGGACTCTGAGGTATGAGCAGTTCTTC. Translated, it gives CASSKPGTLRYEQFF.

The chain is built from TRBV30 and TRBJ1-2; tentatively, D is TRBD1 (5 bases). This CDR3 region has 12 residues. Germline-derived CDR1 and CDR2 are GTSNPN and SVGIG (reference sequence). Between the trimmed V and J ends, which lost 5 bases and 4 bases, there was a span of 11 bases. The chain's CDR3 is CAWVTGFYGYTF. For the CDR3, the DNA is TGTGCCTGGGTAACAGGCTTCTATGGCTACACCTTC.

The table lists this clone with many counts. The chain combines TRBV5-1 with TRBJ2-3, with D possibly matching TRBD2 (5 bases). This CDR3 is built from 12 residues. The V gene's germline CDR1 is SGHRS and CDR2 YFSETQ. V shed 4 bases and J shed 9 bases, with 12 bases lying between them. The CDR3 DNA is TGCGCCAGCAGCCAGGACTCCGGAACGCAGTATTTT. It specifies CASSQDSGTQYF.

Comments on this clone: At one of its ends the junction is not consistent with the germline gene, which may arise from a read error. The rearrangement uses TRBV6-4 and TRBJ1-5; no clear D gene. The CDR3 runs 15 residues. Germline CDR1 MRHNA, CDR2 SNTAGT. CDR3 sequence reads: CATSDFPYSNQPQHF. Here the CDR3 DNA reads TGTGCCACCAGTGATTTTCCCTATAGCAATCAGCCCCAGCATTTT.

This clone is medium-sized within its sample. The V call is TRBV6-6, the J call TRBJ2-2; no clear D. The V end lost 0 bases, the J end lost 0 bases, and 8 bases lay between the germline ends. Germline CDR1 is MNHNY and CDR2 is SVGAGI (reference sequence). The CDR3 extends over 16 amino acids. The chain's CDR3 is CASSYSSYPNTGELFF. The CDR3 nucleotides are TGTGCCAGCAGTTACTCGAGTTATCCGAACACCGGGGAGCTGTTTTTT.

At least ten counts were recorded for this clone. The CDR3 loop reads CASSYWGGGGDTQYF. DNA for the CDR3: TGTGCCAGCAGCTACTGGGGCGGGGGAGGAGATACGCAGTATTTT. The rearrangement links TRBV7-2 to TRBJ2-3, with 7 bases identical to TRBD2. Trimming at V came to 4 bases and at J to 5 bases, leaving 9 bases not matched to a gene. CDR1 is SGHTA, CDR2 FQGNSA, per germline. The CDR3 covers 15 residues.

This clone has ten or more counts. The DNA of the CDR3 is TGCGCCAGCAGCTACGGGGGTAGCTCTGGGGCCAACGTCCTGACTTTC. Its translation is CASSYGGSSGANVLTF. J is TRBJ2-6 and V is TRBV5-1, with D possibly matching TRBD2 (6 bases). Germline CDR1 SGHRS, CDR2 YFSETQ. The CDR3 extends over 16 amino acids. The ends were cut back, 3 bases at V and 0 bases at J, with 10 bases in the middle.

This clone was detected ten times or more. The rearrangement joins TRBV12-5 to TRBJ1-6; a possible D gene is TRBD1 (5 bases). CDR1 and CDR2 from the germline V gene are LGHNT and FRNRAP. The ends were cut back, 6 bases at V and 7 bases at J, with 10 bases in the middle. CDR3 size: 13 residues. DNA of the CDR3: TGTGCTAGTGGCAGGGAAGGGAATTCACCCCTCCACTTT. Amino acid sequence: CASGREGNSPLHF.

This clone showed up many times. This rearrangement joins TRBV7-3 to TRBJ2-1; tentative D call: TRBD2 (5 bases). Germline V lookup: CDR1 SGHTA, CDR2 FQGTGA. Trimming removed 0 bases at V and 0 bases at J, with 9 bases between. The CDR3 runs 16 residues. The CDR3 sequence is CASSLTPAVSYNEQFF. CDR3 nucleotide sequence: TGTGCCAGCAGCTTAACCCCAGCGGTCTCCTACAATGAGCAGTTCTTC.

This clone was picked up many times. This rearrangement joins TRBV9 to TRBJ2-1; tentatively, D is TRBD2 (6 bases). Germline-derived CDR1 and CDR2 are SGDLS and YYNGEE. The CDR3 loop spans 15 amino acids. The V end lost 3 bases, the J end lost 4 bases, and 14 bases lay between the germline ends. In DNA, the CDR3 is TGTGCCAGCAGCGGCGCGGGATTTGCATACAATGAGCAGTTCTTC. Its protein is CASSGAGFAYNEQFF. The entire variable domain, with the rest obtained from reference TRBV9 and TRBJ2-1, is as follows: DSGVTQTPKHLITATGQRVTLRCSPRSGDLSVYWYQQSLDQGLQFLIQYYNGEERAKGNILERFSAQQFPDLHSELNLSSLELGDSALYFCASSGAGFAYNEQFFGPGTRLTVL.

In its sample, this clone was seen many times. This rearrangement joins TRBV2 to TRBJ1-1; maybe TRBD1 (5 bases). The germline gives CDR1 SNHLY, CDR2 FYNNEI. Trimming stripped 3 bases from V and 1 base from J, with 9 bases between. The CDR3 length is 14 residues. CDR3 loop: CASSDRGKNTEAFF. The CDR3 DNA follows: TGTGCCAGCAGTGATAGGGGCAAGAACACTGAAGCTTTCTTT.

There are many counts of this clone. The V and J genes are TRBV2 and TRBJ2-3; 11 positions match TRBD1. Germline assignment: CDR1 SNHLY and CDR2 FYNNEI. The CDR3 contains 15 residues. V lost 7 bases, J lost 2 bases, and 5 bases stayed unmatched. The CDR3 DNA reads TGTGCCAGCACCAGAGGACAGGGGGCCACAGATACGCAGTATTTT. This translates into CASTRGQGATDTQYF.

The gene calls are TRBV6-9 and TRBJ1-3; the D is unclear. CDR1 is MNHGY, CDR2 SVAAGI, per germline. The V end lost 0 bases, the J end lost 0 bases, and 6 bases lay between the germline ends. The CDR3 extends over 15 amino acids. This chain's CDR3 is CASSYSFISGNTIYF. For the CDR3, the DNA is TGTGCCAGCAGTTATTCTTTCATCTCTGGAAACACCATATATTTT.

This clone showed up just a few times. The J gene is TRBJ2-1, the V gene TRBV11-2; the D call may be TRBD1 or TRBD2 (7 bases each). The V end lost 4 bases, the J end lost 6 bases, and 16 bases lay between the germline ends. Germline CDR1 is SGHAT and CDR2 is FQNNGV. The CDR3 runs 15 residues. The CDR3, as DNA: TGTGCCAGCAGCTCTGCAGGGGGAGGGGTCAATGAGCAGTTCTTC. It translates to CASSSAGGGVNEQFF.

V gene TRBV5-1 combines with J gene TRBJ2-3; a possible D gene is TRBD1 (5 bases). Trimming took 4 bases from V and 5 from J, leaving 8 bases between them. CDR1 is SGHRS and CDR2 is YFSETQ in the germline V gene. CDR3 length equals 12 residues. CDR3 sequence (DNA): TGCGCCAGCAGCCCCGACAGAGATACGCAGTATTTT. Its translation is CASSPDRDTQYF. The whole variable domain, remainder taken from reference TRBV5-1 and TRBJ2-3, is KAGVTQTPRYLIKTRGQQVTLSCSPISGHRSVSWYQQTPGQGLQFLFEYFSETQRNKGNFPGRFSGRQFSNSRSEMNVSTLELGDSALYLCASSPDRDTQYFGPGTRLTVL.

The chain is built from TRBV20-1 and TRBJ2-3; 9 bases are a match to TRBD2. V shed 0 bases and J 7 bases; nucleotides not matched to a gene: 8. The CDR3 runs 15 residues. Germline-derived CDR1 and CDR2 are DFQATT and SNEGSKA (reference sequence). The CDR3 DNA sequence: TGCAGTGCTAGAGATAGGAGACTAGCGGCATATACGCAGTATTTT. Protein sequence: CSARDRRLAAYTQYF.

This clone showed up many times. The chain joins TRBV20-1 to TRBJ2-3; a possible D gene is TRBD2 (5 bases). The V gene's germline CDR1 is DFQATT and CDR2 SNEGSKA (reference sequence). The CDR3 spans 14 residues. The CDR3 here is CSGTDFISTDTQYF. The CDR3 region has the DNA TGCTCTGGAACGGACTTCATATCCACAGATACGCAGTATTTT.

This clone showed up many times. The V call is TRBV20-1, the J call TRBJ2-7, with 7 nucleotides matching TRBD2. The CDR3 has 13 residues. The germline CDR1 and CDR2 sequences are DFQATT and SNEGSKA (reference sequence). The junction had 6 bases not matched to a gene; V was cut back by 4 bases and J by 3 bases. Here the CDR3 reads CSATPPSGYEQYF. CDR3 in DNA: TGCAGTGCTACCCCCCCTAGCGGCTACGAGCAGTACTTC.

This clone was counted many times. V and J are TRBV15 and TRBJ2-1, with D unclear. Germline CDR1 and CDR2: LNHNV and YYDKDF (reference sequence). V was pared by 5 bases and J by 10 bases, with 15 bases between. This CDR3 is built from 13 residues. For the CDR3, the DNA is TGTGCCACCAGCCATTTACCGTCCTCCGAGCAGTTCTTC. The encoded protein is CATSHLPSSEQFF.

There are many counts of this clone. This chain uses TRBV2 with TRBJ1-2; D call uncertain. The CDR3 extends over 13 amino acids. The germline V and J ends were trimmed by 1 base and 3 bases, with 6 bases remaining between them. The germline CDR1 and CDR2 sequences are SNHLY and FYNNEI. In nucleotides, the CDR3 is TGTGCCAGCAGTGAAGGGGTTTACTATGGCTACACCTTC. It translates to CASSEGVYYGYTF.

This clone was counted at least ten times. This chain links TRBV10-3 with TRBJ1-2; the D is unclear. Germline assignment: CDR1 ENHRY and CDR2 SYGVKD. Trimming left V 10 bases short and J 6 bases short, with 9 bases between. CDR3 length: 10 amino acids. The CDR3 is CATRENGYTF. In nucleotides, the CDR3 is TGTGCCACCCGCGAGAATGGCTACACCTTC.

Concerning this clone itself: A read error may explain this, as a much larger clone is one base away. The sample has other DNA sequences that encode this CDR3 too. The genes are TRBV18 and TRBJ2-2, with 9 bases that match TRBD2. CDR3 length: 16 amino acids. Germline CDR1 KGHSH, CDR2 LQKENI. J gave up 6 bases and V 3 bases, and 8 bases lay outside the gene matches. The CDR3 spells CASSPPGLAYAGELFF. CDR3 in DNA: TGTGCCAGCTCACCGCCGGGACTAGCCTACGCCGGGGAGCTGTTTTTT.

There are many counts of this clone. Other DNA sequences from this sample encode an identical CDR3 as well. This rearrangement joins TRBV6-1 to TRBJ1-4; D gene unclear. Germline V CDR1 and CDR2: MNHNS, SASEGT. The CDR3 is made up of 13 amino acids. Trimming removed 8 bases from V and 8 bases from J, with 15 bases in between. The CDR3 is CASRAPSREKLFF. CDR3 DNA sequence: TGTGCCAGCCGAGCGCCGTCGAGGGAAAAACTGTTTTTT.